These 5 T cell receptor beta chains originate from one sample sequenced in a study of cytomegalovirus exposure and HLA in healthy donors. PCR used 60 Vbeta primers and 13 Jbeta primers. Some clones are missing from TCRdb's copy, which holds only in-frame ones; the method was immunoSEQ multiplex PCR. The repertoire holds 110,000 to 150,000 clones, with approximately 80% as singletons. The sequencing input was PBMCs. These receptor sequences come from a man aged 40-55 years in good health and CMV-seropositive.

This chain connects TRBV6-4 to TRBJ2-1, with D unresolved. The CDR3 consists of 13 residues. The germline CDR1 and CDR2 sequences are MRHNA and SNTAGT. The V and J ends lost 2 bases and 4 bases respectively, with 6 bases between them. The CDR3 coding sequence is TGTGCCAGCAGTGACCAGGTGTACAATGAGCAGTTCTTC. Translating gives CASSDQVYNEQFF.

In its sample, this clone was seen a few times. The chain joins TRBV7-2 to TRBJ1-2, with a tentative D call TRBD1 (5 bases). V lost 0 bases, J lost 8 bases, and 13 bases lay in between. The CDR3 sequence is 14 residues long. Germline V gene lookup returns CDR1 SGHTA and CDR2 FQGNSA. The CDR3 region is CASSLAGLYPGYTF. The CDR3 DNA reads TGTGCCAGCAGCTTAGCGGGACTTTATCCAGGCTACACCTTC.

There are a few counts of this clone. In DNA form, the CDR3 reads TGTGCCAGCAGCTTAAGTTTCGGACAGGGGGTTTCTCACTATGGCTACACCTTC. The encoded protein is CASSLSFGQGVSHYGYTF. This sequence joins TRBV13 and TRBJ1-2; TRBD1 matches at 10 bases. Trimming removed 2 bases from V and 3 bases from J; junction bases left unmatched: 12. Germline CDR1 reads PRHDT; CDR2 reads FYEKMQ (reference sequence). The CDR3 totals 18 residues.

This chain uses TRBV2 with TRBJ2-2; TRBD2 is a possible D gene (5 bases). The CDR3 contains 14 residues. Germline V CDR1 and CDR2: SNHLY, FYNNEI. Between the trimmed V and J ends, which lost 4 bases and 3 bases, there was a span of 9 bases. This chain's CDR3 is CASSGPGYTGELFF. CDR3 DNA sequence: TGTGCCAGCAGTGGGCCGGGATACACCGGGGAGCTGTTTTTT.

CDR3 loop: CASTTGQGRITGELFF. CDR3 coding DNA: TGTGCCAGCACTACCGGACAGGGGCGAATCACCGGGGAGCTGTTTTTT. This chain uses TRBV9 with TRBJ2-2; TRBD1 matches at 9 bases. This CDR3 comprises 16 residues. From germline, CDR1 is SGDLS and CDR2 YYNGEE. The trim removed 6 bases at V and 4 bases at J, leaving 10 bases unmatched.